Following are 15 T cell receptor beta chains from one sample sequenced in a study of blood T cell repertoires in COVID-19. Assay used: immunoSEQ multiplex PCR; TCRdb lists only in-frame clones, some missing. The sample yields more than 150,000 clones, about 86% seen once. The sample taken for sequencing was peripheral blood. These receptors all come from a man aged 50 to 60 with active or convalescent COVID-19.

This clone was picked up a small number of times. The gene calls are TRBV11-2 and TRBJ2-7; 10 positions agree with TRBD2. V lost 4 bases and J lost 6; bases outside the gene matches: 9. This CDR3 region has 15 residues. In germline, CDR1 is SGHAT, CDR2 FQNNGV. Here the CDR3 reads CASSSLLAGESEQYF. The CDR3 nucleotides are TGTGCCAGCAGCTCGCTGCTAGCGGGAGAATCCGAGCAGTACTTC.

This chain uses TRBV12-3 or TRBV12-4 with TRBJ1-3, with D hard to call. Trimming took 1 base from V and 8 from J, leaving 9 bases between them. This CDR3 comprises 13 residues. CDR3: CASSLVGVDTIYF. The CDR3 bases are TGTGCCAGCAGTTTAGTCGGTGTAGACACCATATATTTT.

The chain couples TRBV29-1 to TRBJ2-5; possible D gene TRBD2, 7 bases. This CDR3 region has 15 residues. V lost 6 bases, J lost 3 bases, and 20 bases lay in between. CDR1 is SQVTM, CDR2 ANQGSEA, per germline. The DNA of the CDR3 is TGCAGCGTCGGAACATCCGGGGGGCGAGAAGAGACCCAGTACTTC. This codes for CSVGTSGGREETQYF.

V usage is TRBV21-1 and J usage is TRBJ1-3. TRBV21-1 is a known pseudogene. The CDR3 runs 16 residues. The DNA for the CDR3 is TGTGCCAGCAGCAAAGGCCCGCGGATCTCTGGAAACACCATATATTTT. This sequence encodes CASSKGPRISGNTIYF.

This chain uses TRBV18 with TRBJ1-5; D call uncertain. V shed 2 bases and J shed 8 bases, with 10 bases lying between them. CDR3 length: 13 amino acids. Germline V lookup: CDR1 KGHSH, CDR2 LQKENI. The CDR3 loop reads CASSPSVREPQHF. The DNA of the CDR3 is TGTGCCAGCTCACCAAGTGTCCGAGAGCCCCAGCATTTT.

The chain carries TRBV4-2 and TRBJ2-1; D gene uncertain. The CDR3 is 13 amino acids. The V and J ends lost 1 base and 5 bases respectively, with 6 bases between them. Germline V gives CDR1 LGHNA, CDR2 YNFKEQ. CDR3: CASSQGLNNEQFF. CDR3 coding DNA: TGTGCCAGCAGCCAAGGACTGAACAATGAGCAGTTCTTC.

This chain links TRBV5-5 with TRBJ2-7; unclear D gene. With 0 bases removed from V and 0 bases from J, the gap between germline ends came to 10 bases. Per germline, CDR1 SGHKS and CDR2 YYEKEE (reference sequence). The CDR3 sequence is 15 residues long. CDR3 in amino acids: CASSLDLTFSYEQYF. The DNA for the CDR3 is TGTGCCAGCAGCTTGGATCTTACATTCTCCTACGAGCAGTACTTC.

The chain is built from TRBV25-1 and TRBJ1-6; unclear D gene. V was cut by 4 bases and J by 10 bases, with 11 bases left in between. Germline values: CDR1 MGHDK, CDR2 SYGVNS. The CDR3 loop spans 13 amino acids. DNA for the CDR3: TGTGCCAGCAGTGGGACGGGGAACTCACCCCTCCACTTT. This sequence encodes CASSGTGNSPLHF.

This chain uses TRBV6-5 with TRBJ2-3; TRBD1 matches at 10 bases. The CDR3 consists of 16 residues. After removal of 0 bases from V and 1 base from J, the junction contained 1 base not matched to a gene. Germline V lookup: CDR1 MNHEY, CDR2 SVGAGI. The CDR3 sequence is CASSYSGTGGTDTQYF. CDR3 bases: TGTGCCAGCAGTTACTCCGGGACAGGGGGCACAGATACGCAGTATTTT.

This clone was observed a few times. This chain uses TRBV6-1 with TRBJ1-2; D is undetermined. V lost 3 bases to trimming and J lost 7 bases, with 12 bases between them. From germline, CDR1 is MNHNS and CDR2 SASEGT. The CDR3 consists of 13 residues. CDR3 amino acids: CASSDLRAGGYTF. CDR3 DNA: TGTGCCAGCAGTGATCTGCGGGCTGGTGGCTACACCTTC.

This chain uses TRBV25-1 with TRBJ2-5; TRBD2 is a possible D gene (7 bases). There are 16 residues in the CDR3. The ends were cut back, 2 bases at V and 4 bases at J, with 17 bases in the middle. Germline CDR1 is MGHDK and CDR2 is SYGVNS. CDR3 nucleotide sequence: TGTGCCAGCAGTGAACGGGCTTGGGGGGGCGGAGAGACCCAGTACTTC. Translating it yields CASSERAWGGGETQYF. The full variable domain, rest sourced from reference TRBV25-1 and TRBJ2-5, is EADIYQTPRYLVIGTGKKITLECSQTMGHDKMYWYQQDPGMELHLIHYSYGVNSTEKGDLSSESTVSRIRTEHFPLTLESARPSHTSQYLCASSERAWGGGETQYFGPGTRLLVL.

CDR3 bases: TGTGCCAGCAGTCCCTGGGGACTAGCGGACCAAGAGACCCAGTACTTC. Protein sequence: CASSPWGLADQETQYF. The V and J genes are TRBV27 and TRBJ2-5, with TRBD2 identical over 11 bases. J gave up 0 bases and V 5 bases, and 5 bases lay outside the gene matches. Germline V gives CDR1 MNHEY, CDR2 SMNVEV (reference sequence). This CDR3 is built from 16 residues.

V is TRBV18 and J is TRBJ1-1; 7 bases line up with TRBD1. CDR1 and CDR2 (germline): KGHSH, LQKENI. J gave up 5 bases and V 3 bases, and 6 bases lay outside the gene matches. The CDR3 has 14 residues. The CDR3 sequence: CASSPTGLGTEAFF. In DNA, the CDR3 is TGTGCCAGCTCACCGACAGGGTTGGGAACTGAAGCTTTCTTT.

This sequence joins TRBV7-9 and TRBJ1-6, with D possibly TRBD1 on 6 matching bases. The CDR3 is 17 amino acids. Trimming stripped 3 bases from V and 3 bases from J, with 15 bases between. Germline CDR1 and CDR2: SEHNR and FQNEAQ (reference sequence). CDR3 in amino acids: CASSFPRTANYNSPLHF. CDR3 coding DNA: TGTGCCAGCAGCTTTCCCCGGACAGCGAACTATAATTCACCCCTCCACTTT.

The chain employs TRBV20-1 and TRBJ2-2; TRBD2 matches 11 bases. Germline CDR1 reads DFQATT; CDR2 reads SNEGSKA (reference sequence). The CDR3 extends over 14 amino acids. Trimming took 3 bases from V and 6 from J; bases not matched to a gene: 3. In DNA, the CDR3 is TGCAGTGCTAGTAGCGGGAGGGCCTCCGGGGAGCTGTTTTTT. It yields the protein CSASSGRASGELFF.